Shown below are 26 T cell receptor beta chains from a single sample sequenced in a study of blood T cells in healthy people across ages. It was with a sample-barcoded 5' primer and a J-beta primer mix that a second PCR of roughly 6 to 11 cycles was run. From the 5' RACE reads, TCRdb called clonotypes with MiXCR, one entry per CDR3 protein. This table has fewer than 800,000 distinct CDR3 sequences, 45% to 50% appearing once. The sequenced sample was blood. These receptors were collected from a woman aged 55-69 years in good health.

This sequence joins TRBV6-5 and TRBJ2-1; 12 bases are shared with TRBD1. CDR1 and CDR2 from the germline V gene are MNHEY and SVGAGI. The CDR3 totals 16 residues. The V gene end was trimmed by 5 bases and the J gene end by 8 bases; junction bases not matched to a gene: 10. CDR3 in DNA: TGTGCCAGCAGTCGCACTCCGGGACAGGGGGCTCATGAGCAGTTCTTC. Residues: CASSRTPGQGAHEQFF.

Only one count was recorded for this clonotype. J is TRBJ2-3 and V is TRBV7-2; 8 nucleotides line up with TRBD1. J lost 4 bases, V lost 5 bases, and 5 bases had no gene match. Germline values: CDR1 SGHTA, CDR2 FQGNSA. This CDR3 spans 14 amino acids. The CDR3 spells CASSPDREADTQYF. The CDR3 nucleotides are TGTGCCAGCAGCCCGGACAGGGAGGCAGATACGCAGTATTTT. The full variable domain, completed using reference TRBV7-2 and TRBJ2-3, is GAGVSQSPSNKVTEKGKDVELRCDPISGHTALYWYRQSLGQGLEFLIYFQGNSAPDKSGLPSDRFSAERTGGSVSTLTIQRTQQEDSAVYLCASSPDREADTQYFGPGTRLTVL.

This clonotype was picked up a small number of times. The chain is built from TRBV3-1 and TRBJ2-7, with D unclear. The V end lost 7 bases, the J end lost 1 base, and 14 bases lay between the germline ends. Germline V gene lookup returns CDR1 LGHDT and CDR2 YNNKEL (reference sequence). The CDR3 covers 14 residues. Here the CDR3 DNA reads TGTGCCAGCACCCGCGTTGTTGGTTCCTACGAGCAGTACTTC. This encodes CASTRVVGSYEQYF.

The count of this clonotype is one. This sequence joins TRBV7-2 and TRBJ2-5; a possible D gene is TRBD2 (5 bases). The V gene's germline CDR1 is SGHTA and CDR2 FQGNSA. The germline V and J ends were trimmed by 5 bases and 4 bases, with 23 bases remaining between them. This CDR3 is built from 17 residues. CDR3 bases: TGTGCCAGCAGCCCCGGGGTCGTGGGCGGGTATCGAGAGACCCAGTACTTC. Translated: CASSPGVVGGYRETQYF.

The rearrangement uses TRBV20-1 and TRBJ1-1, with D maybe TRBD1 (6 bases). This CDR3 spans 15 amino acids. Germline V gives CDR1 DFQATT, CDR2 SNEGSKA (reference sequence). V shed 6 bases and J shed 0 bases, with 17 bases lying between them. CDR3 residues: CSAEGGRGMNTEAFF. The CDR3 nucleotides read TGCAGTGCCGAAGGGGGGCGGGGAATGAACACTGAAGCTTTCTTT.

The gene calls are TRBV5-1 and TRBJ2-7; TRBD2 matches 13 bases. The J call may be mistaken, given a closer DNA end match to TRBJ2-5. Germline V CDR1 and CDR2: SGHRS, YFSETQ. The CDR3 is made up of 18 amino acids. CDR3 coding DNA: TGCGCCAGCACCGTGCCGGGACTAGCGGGACCCCGGTTAGAGACCCAGTACTTC. Residues: CASTVPGLAGPRLETQYF.

This clonotype showed up many times. V usage is TRBV7-2 and J usage is TRBJ2-2; TRBD1 matches 9 bases. Germline V gene sequence: CDR1 SGHTA, CDR2 FQGNSA. CDR3 length: 16 residues. The trim removed 5 bases at V and 3 bases at J, leaving 7 bases unmatched. Here the CDR3 reads CASSLGDRAHTGELFF. The CDR3 coding sequence is TGTGCCAGCAGCCTAGGGGACAGGGCCCACACCGGGGAGCTGTTTTTT.

J is TRBJ2-5 and V is TRBV7-2, with D perhaps given as TRBD1 or TRBD2 (6 bases each). The germline gives CDR1 SGHTA, CDR2 FQGNSA. The ends were cut back, 1 base at V and 5 bases at J, with 14 bases in the middle. CDR3 length equals 15 residues. CDR3 sequence (DNA): TGTGCCAGCAGCTTAGTATGGGGGGCTTTTGAGACCCAGTACTTC. Its translation: CASSLVWGAFETQYF.

The rearrangement links TRBV7-9 to TRBJ2-6; D perhaps matches TRBD1 (5 bases). Deletions cut 4 bases from V and 0 bases from J, with 13 bases between. Per the germline V gene, CDR1 is SEHNR and CDR2 is FQNEAQ (reference sequence). The CDR3 has 17 amino acids. CDR3 amino acids: CASSYRTPSSGANVLTF. Here the CDR3 DNA reads TGTGCCAGCAGCTACCGGACACCGAGCTCTGGGGCCAACGTCCTGACTTTC.

The gene calls are TRBV2 and TRBJ1-6; 10 bases are shared with TRBD1. Unmatched junction bases numbered 5, after V lost 5 bases and J lost 7 bases. The germline V gene has CDR1 SNHLY and CDR2 FYNNEI. The CDR3 loop spans 15 amino acids. This CDR3 is CASSRLGQGNSPLHF. The CDR3 coding sequence is TGTGCCAGCAGTAGGTTGGGACAGGGGAATTCACCCCTCCACTTT.

This clonotype was seen more than once but under ten times. V is TRBV12-3 or TRBV12-4 and J is TRBJ2-3, with D possibly being TRBD2 (5 bases). The CDR3 totals 15 residues. Deletions cut 3 bases from V and 8 bases from J, with 18 bases between. The chain's CDR3 is CASSFGSVSAVTQYF. Written as DNA, the CDR3 is TGTGCCAGCAGTTTTGGTAGCGTGAGTGCGGTTACGCAGTATTTT.

In the case of this clonotype: The junction does not match germline at one end; this may be a read error. The chain combines TRBV7-2 with TRBJ2-3, with D uncertain. The CDR3 contains 12 residues. Germline V gives CDR1 SGHTA, CDR2 FQGNSA. CDR3 sequence reads: CASSLVEDTQYF. The CDR3 nucleotides read TGTGCCAGCAGTTTAGTAGAGGATACGCAGTATTTT.

The V call is TRBV11-1, the J call TRBJ1-6, with D perhaps TRBD1 (6 bases). CDR3 length equals 13 residues. The germline V gene encodes CDR1 SGHAT and CDR2 FQDESV (reference sequence). Trimming pared 5 bases from V and 8 bases from J, leaving 10 bases between. The CDR3 is CASSHNRDSPLHF. CDR3 coding DNA: TGTGCCAGCAGCCATAACAGGGATTCACCCCTCCACTTT.

This clonotype has only a few counts. The V call is TRBV5-1, the J call TRBJ2-7; D gene unclear. This CDR3 is 13 amino acids long. Trimming left V 5 bases short and J 5 bases short, with 14 bases between. Germline values: CDR1 SGHRS, CDR2 YFSETQ. The CDR3 loop is CASRPILENEQYF. The CDR3 bases are TGCGCCAGCAGGCCCATCCTAGAAAACGAGCAGTACTTC.

The chain combines TRBV7-2 with TRBJ2-5, with a weak D call TRBD2 (5 bases). The CDR3 sequence is 15 residues long. V lost 1 base, J lost 4 bases, and 13 bases lay in between. Germline V gene data show CDR1 as SGHTA and CDR2 as FQGNSA. The CDR3 bases are TGTGCCAGCAGCTTAGAGGCTAGCCGTCCAGAGACCCAGTACTTC. Translated, it gives CASSLEASRPETQYF.

This sequence joins TRBV20-1 and TRBJ2-7; 7 bases align to TRBD2. CDR3 size: 18 residues. Unmatched junction bases numbered 21, after V lost 7 bases and J lost 0 bases. Per germline, CDR1 DFQATT and CDR2 SNEGSKA (reference sequence). The CDR3: CSVSTWERDPLSSYEQYF. As DNA, the CDR3 is TGCAGTGTCAGCACCTGGGAGCGGGACCCTCTCAGCTCCTACGAGCAGTACTTC.

This sequence joins TRBV6-2 or TRBV6-3 and TRBJ1-5; no definite D call. This CDR3 region has 12 residues. Trimming took off 5 bases at V and 10 bases at J, with 12 bases between the two ends. In germline, CDR1 is MNHEY, CDR2 SVGEGT. CDR3 sequence (DNA): TGTGCCAGCAGTCTGGAGAGGCGTCCCCAGCATTTT. As protein: CASSLERRPQHF.

This chain uses TRBV11-2 with TRBJ1-2, with a tentative D call TRBD1 (6 bases). The V end was cut by 6 bases, the J end by 8 bases, with 25 bases between. CDR3 length: 16 amino acids. The V gene's germline CDR1 is SGHAT and CDR2 FQNNGV. CDR3: CASRTIRDTFPEGYTF. The CDR3 coding sequence is TGTGCCAGCAGGACAATCCGGGACACTTTCCCGGAAGGCTACACCTTC. Drawing the rest from reference TRBV11-2 and TRBJ1-2, the complete variable domain is EAGVAQSPRYKIIEKRQSVAFWCNPISGHATLYWYQQILGQGPKLLIQFQNNGVVDDSQLPKDRFSAERLKGVDSTLKIQPAKLEDSAVYLCASRTIRDTFPEGYTFGSGTRLTVV.

The V gene is TRBV5-4, the J gene TRBJ2-6; D gene uncertain. Germline assignment: CDR1 SGHNT and CDR2 YYREEE (reference sequence). The CDR3 sequence is 15 residues long. With 2 bases removed from V and 0 bases from J, the gap between germline ends came to 6 bases. CDR3 coding DNA: TGTGCCAGCAGCTTCCCAATCTCTGGGGCCAACGTCCTGACTTTC. It encodes CASSFPISGANVLTF.

The V gene is TRBV20-1, the J gene TRBJ2-3; 10 bases are shared with TRBD2. The V segment lost 4 bases and the J segment 4 bases; nucleotides outside the gene matches: 17. In germline, CDR1 is DFQATT, CDR2 SNEGSKA (reference sequence). The CDR3 totals 18 residues. For the CDR3, the DNA is TGCAGTGCTAAGGGGAAAAAGGCGGCTAGCGGGAGCCCAGATACGCAGTATTTT. This translates into CSAKGKKAASGSPDTQYF.

In its sample, this clonotype was seen once. The chain carries TRBV6-2 or TRBV6-3 and TRBJ2-7; D is perhaps TRBD2 (6 bases). The CDR3 is made up of 14 amino acids. Between the trimmed V and J ends, which lost 7 bases and 2 bases, there was a span of 15 bases. Looked up from germline, CDR1 is MNHEY and CDR2 is SVGEGT. The CDR3 sequence is CASNERVSPYEQYF. The CDR3 region has the DNA TGTGCCAGCAACGAGCGGGTCTCGCCCTACGAGCAGTACTTC.

The rearrangement links TRBV6-2 or TRBV6-3 to TRBJ2-7; D is unclear. This CDR3 comprises 15 residues. Germline CDR1 and CDR2: MNHEY and SVGEGT. Trimming pared 2 bases from V and 2 bases from J, leaving 13 bases between. CDR3 protein: CASSYGNPGTYEQYF. DNA of the CDR3: TGTGCCAGCAGTTACGGAAACCCGGGCACCTACGAGCAGTACTTC.

This clonotype was observed a handful of times. The rearrangement links TRBV27 to TRBJ2-5, with TRBD2 as a possible D gene (6 bases). Germline CDR1 MNHEY, CDR2 SMNVEV (reference sequence). The ends were cut back, 0 bases at V and 2 bases at J, with 13 bases in the middle. The CDR3 consists of 16 residues. The CDR3 DNA follows: TGTGCCAGCAGTTTATCGAAGTGGGGAGGTCAAGAGACCCAGTACTTC. Translated, it gives CASSLSKWGGQETQYF.

This sequence joins TRBV6-6 and TRBJ2-3; D is ambiguous. Germline CDR1 is MNHNY and CDR2 is SVGAGI (reference sequence). V lost 6 bases, J lost 2 bases, and 9 bases lay in between. This CDR3 comprises 13 residues. The CDR3 bases are TGTGCCAGCAGCGCCCCGATCACAGATACGCAGTATTTT. This codes for CASSAPITDTQYF.

The V gene is TRBV4-2, the J gene TRBJ2-3; 7 bases agree with TRBD1. The V gene's germline CDR1 is LGHNA and CDR2 YNFKEQ. The CDR3 has 17 residues. After removal of 1 base from V and 6 bases from J, the junction contained 13 bases not matched to a gene. CDR3 region: CASSQASGQLFTDTQYF. The CDR3 DNA is TGTGCCAGCAGCCAAGCTTCGGGACAGTTATTCACGGATACGCAGTATTTT.

The chain combines TRBV20-1 with TRBJ2-7; D remains ambiguous. This CDR3 is 12 amino acids long. Per the germline V gene, CDR1 is DFQATT and CDR2 is SNEGSKA (reference sequence). The V end was cut by 0 bases, the J end by 2 bases, with 5 bases between. CDR3 DNA: TGCAGTGCTAGAGACGCCACCTACGAGCAGTACTTC. Protein: CSARDATYEQYF.